The entry below describes one T cell receptor (beta chain). Sequencing used immunoSEQ multiplex PCR; TCRdb keeps in-frame clones, though not all of them. The sample lists about 58,000 clones; about 90% were seen once. The data were obtained in a study of T cell changes during pregnancy in multiple sclerosis. Looked up from germline, CDR1 is MNHNS and CDR2 is SASEGT. The CDR3 runs 14 residues. The junction had 4 bases not matched to a gene; V was cut back by 7 bases and J by 5 bases. The clonotype originates from a female donor in good health, enrolled as a control in a pregnancy study. This rearrangement joins TRBV6-1 to TRBJ2-1, with TRBD2 identical over 11 bases. Sequencing used CD4+ T cells from peripheral blood mononuclear cells, obtained after pregnancy. The DNA of the CDR3 is TGTGCCAGCATGGGACTAGCGGCCAACAATGAGCAGTTCTTC. This codes for CASMGLAANNEQFF.